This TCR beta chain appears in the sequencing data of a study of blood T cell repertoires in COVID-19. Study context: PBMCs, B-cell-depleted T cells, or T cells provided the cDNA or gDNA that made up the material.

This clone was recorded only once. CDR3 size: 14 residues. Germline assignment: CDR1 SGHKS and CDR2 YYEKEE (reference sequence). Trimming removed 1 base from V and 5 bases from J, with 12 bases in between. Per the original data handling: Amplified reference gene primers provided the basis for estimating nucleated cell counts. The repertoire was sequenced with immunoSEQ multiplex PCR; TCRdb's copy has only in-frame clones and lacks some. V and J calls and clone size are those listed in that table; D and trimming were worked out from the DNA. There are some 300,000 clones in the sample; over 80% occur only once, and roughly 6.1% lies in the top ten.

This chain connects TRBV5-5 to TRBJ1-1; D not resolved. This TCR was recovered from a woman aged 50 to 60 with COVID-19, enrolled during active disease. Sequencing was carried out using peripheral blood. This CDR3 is CASSLSLVETEAFF. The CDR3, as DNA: TGTGCCAGCAGCTTGTCTTTGGTGGAGACTGAAGCTTTCTTT. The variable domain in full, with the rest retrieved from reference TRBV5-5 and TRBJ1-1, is DAGVTQSPTHLIKTRGQQVTLRCSPISGHKSVSWYQQVLGQGPQFIFQYYEKEERGRGNFPDRFSARQFPNYSSELNVNALLLGDSALYLCASSLSLVETEAFFGQGTRLTVV.